Below are 22 T cell receptor beta chains sequenced from a single sample in a study of immune heterogeneity within non-small cell lung tumors. It was a multiplex PCR that amplified TCR beta CDR3, with 32 V and 13 J primers. One entry per CDR3 protein results from TCRdb running MiXCR on the multiplex PCR reads. The sample holds under 4,000 distinct CDR3 sequences; about 50% are singletons and the top ten take about 12%. The starting template was genomic DNA from bulk tumor, 550 to 700 ng per sample. Several biopsies were collected from each primary tumor during surgery. They were spaced as far apart as possible within the tumor mass. Patients had untreated, newly diagnosed non-small cell lung cancer and underwent curative surgery. Material: lung tumor tissue. These receptors were taken from a man in his fifties or sixties with non-small cell lung cancer.

Relative to its sample, this clonotype is medium-sized. V usage is TRBV6-1 and J usage is TRBJ2-5; D may be TRBD1 (5 bases). Germline CDR1 MNHNS, CDR2 SASEGT. The CDR3 is made up of 17 amino acids. Between the trimmed V and J ends, which lost 5 bases and 5 bases, there was a span of 24 bases. This CDR3 reads CASSSLSKGPSGETQYF. CDR3 nucleotide sequence: TGTGCCAGCAGTTCCCTCAGTAAGGGGCCAAGTGGGGAGACCCAGTACTTC.

The V gene is TRBV24-1, the J gene TRBJ2-1; D is undetermined. Between the trimmed V and J ends, which lost 0 bases and 5 bases, there was a span of 13 bases. CDR3 size: 16 residues. Per germline, CDR1 KGHDR and CDR2 SFDVKD. This chain's CDR3 is CATSDLSGFADNEQFF. In DNA, the CDR3 is TGTGCCACCAGTGATTTGTCCGGGTTTGCGGACAATGAGCAGTTCTTC.

Worth noting for this clonotype: A junction boundary mismatches the germline segment, possibly from a read error. This chain uses TRBV15 with TRBJ1-1; D is unresolved. Germline V CDR1 and CDR2: LNHNV, YYDKDF (reference sequence). CDR3 length: 14 amino acids. CDR3 sequence: CPTRRDSRFTEAFF. In DNA, the CDR3 is TGTCCCACCCGCAGAGATAGTCGGTTTACTGAAGCTTTCTTT.

J is TRBJ1-2 and V is TRBV7-9; tentatively, D is TRBD1 (6 bases). Trimming cost V 3 bases and J 5 bases, with 13 bases left between them. Germline V lookup: CDR1 SEHNR, CDR2 FQNEAQ (reference sequence). The CDR3 length is 14 residues. The CDR3 loop reads CASSLVDSRYGYTF. CDR3 DNA sequence: TGTGCCAGCAGCTTGGTGGACAGCCGGTATGGCTACACCTTC.

This clonotype was seen a handful of times. Just one base apart from a much larger clone, this may be a read error. This sequence joins TRBV6-2 or TRBV6-3 and TRBJ2-1; 7 positions agree with TRBD1. Germline-derived CDR1 and CDR2 are MNHEY and SVGEGT. Trimming took 5 bases from V and 1 from J; bases not matched to a gene: 5. This CDR3 contains 15 residues. The CDR3, as DNA: TGTGCCAGCAGTCCAGCGACAGGGTCCTACAATGAGCAGTTCTTC. Its translation is CASSPATGSYNEQFF.

This clonotype was found a few times. This could be a read error, since a much larger clone is one nucleotide away. The chain employs TRBV3-1 and TRBJ1-1; D gene unclear. Germline CDR1 LGHDT, CDR2 YNNKEL (reference sequence). The CDR3 runs 11 residues. The CDR3 reads CTSSQRSEAFF. The CDR3 nucleotides read TGTACCAGCAGCCAGAGGTCTGAAGCTTTCTTT.

This clonotype rates as large. The chain recombines TRBV2 with TRBJ1-1; D not resolved. CDR3 length: 15 residues. Germline V lookup: CDR1 SNHLY, CDR2 FYNNEI. Trimming left V 5 bases short and J 1 base short, with 14 bases between. The CDR3 nucleotides read TGTGCCAGCAGTACGGGGTGGTTTGGGAACACTGAAGCTTTCTTT. Its translation: CASSTGWFGNTEAFF.

Judged by abundance, this clonotype is large. The chain carries TRBV18 and TRBJ1-2, with 9 positions matching TRBD1. Losses at the gene ends were 3 bases for V and 7 bases for J; bases not matched to a gene: 15. In germline, CDR1 is KGHSH, CDR2 LQKENI. This CDR3 is built from 17 residues. The CDR3 coding sequence is TGTGCCAGCTCACCGCCTACCGTGGGACAGGGACAGAGTGGCTACACCTTC. As protein: CASSPPTVGQGQSGYTF.

By sample fraction, this clonotype is medium-sized (0.01 to 0.1%). The rearrangement joins TRBV3-1 to TRBJ1-2, with D perhaps matching TRBD1 (5 bases). Germline values: CDR1 LGHDT, CDR2 YNNKEL (reference sequence). V was clipped by 5 bases and J by 0 bases, with 13 bases between them. The CDR3 sequence is 15 residues long. CDR3 nucleotides: TGTGCCAGCAGCTTCGAGGGGACGGCTAACTATGGCTACACCTTC. Protein sequence: CASSFEGTANYGYTF.

V is TRBV7-2 and J is TRBJ2-3, with D possibly TRBD2 on 6 matching bases. Trimming shortened V by 1 base and J by 2 bases, and 16 bases separated the two germline ends. This CDR3 is 17 amino acids long. The germline V gene has CDR1 SGHTA and CDR2 FQGNSA. DNA for the CDR3: TGTGCCAGCAGCTTAGGTTGGGGCGGGGCCACCACAGATACGCAGTATTTT. It codes for CASSLGWGGATTDTQYF.

The chain employs TRBV6-1 and TRBJ1-5; D is perhaps TRBD1 (5 bases). CDR1 is MNHNS and CDR2 is SASEGT in the germline V gene. The CDR3 spans 16 residues. V was clipped by 6 bases and J by 3 bases, with 18 bases between them. The CDR3 here is CASRDYAGGVNQPQHF. DNA for the CDR3: TGTGCCAGCAGGGACTACGCGGGGGGGGTCAATCAGCCCCAGCATTTT.

This clonotype is termed large. The rearrangement links TRBV12-3 or TRBV12-4 to TRBJ1-2; 7 bases match TRBD1. The CDR3 loop spans 17 amino acids. Losses at the gene ends were 5 bases for V and 0 bases for J; bases not matched to a gene: 12. The CDR3 nucleotides are TGTGCCAGCAGTAAATTGCAGGGACAGACCACTAACTATGGCTACACCTTC. This codes for CASSKLQGQTTNYGYTF.

The rearrangement uses TRBV7-8 and TRBJ2-7; TRBD1 is a possible D gene (6 bases). Germline assignment: CDR1 SGHVS and CDR2 FQNEAQ. This CDR3 comprises 16 residues. V gave up 1 base and J gave up 1 base, with 14 bases separating them. The CDR3 sequence: CASSLDPGDRSYEQYF. The CDR3 nucleotides read TGTGCCAGCAGCTTAGATCCAGGGGATCGATCCTACGAGCAGTACTTC.

V is TRBV28 and J is TRBJ2-1; D is undetermined. Germline V gene data show CDR1 as MDHEN and CDR2 as SYDVKM. V lost 6 bases to trimming and J lost 6 bases, with 15 bases between them. This CDR3 comprises 14 residues. The CDR3, as DNA: TGTGCCAGCAGCCGCTTCCACCGGTCCAATGAGCAGTTCTTC. This encodes CASSRFHRSNEQFF.

J is TRBJ2-2 and V is TRBV5-1, with 9 bases lining up with TRBD1. The CDR3 sequence is 15 residues long. Germline CDR1 reads SGHRS; CDR2 reads YFSETQ. Trimming cost V 4 bases and J 1 base; bases outside gene matches: 2. CDR3 region: CASSLGQGNTGELFF. Here the CDR3 DNA reads TGCGCCAGCAGCCTGGGACAGGGGAACACCGGGGAGCTGTTTTTT.

This clonotype is labeled as medium-sized. The gene calls are TRBV20-1 and TRBJ2-1; 8 positions match TRBD2. CDR1 is DFQATT, CDR2 SNEGSKA, per germline (reference sequence). V lost 2 bases, J lost 1 base, and 7 bases stayed unmatched. The CDR3 is 16 amino acids. CDR3 bases: TGCAGTGCTAGACGGCGGCTAGCGGGTTCCTACAATGAGCAGTTCTTC. It specifies CSARRRLAGSYNEQFF.

This clonotype is medium-sized within its sample. V gene TRBV29-1 combines with J gene TRBJ2-1; 9 nucleotides match TRBD2. With V trimmed by 4 bases and J by 0 bases, 10 bases remained unmatched. The CDR3 contains 17 residues. Germline values: CDR1 SQVTM, CDR2 ANQGSEA. The DNA of the CDR3 is TGCAGCGTTGTTTGGCGGGAGGGCCCGAGCTCCTACAATGAGCAGTTCTTC. The encoded protein is CSVVWREGPSSYNEQFF.

About this clonotype itself: The CDR3 ends on some other residue instead of the conserved phenylalanine or tryptophan, so this is likely a read error. No DNA is shown, since the ends of the CDR3 on it are uncertain; the CDR3 is the one TCRdb lists. V gene TRBV20-1 combines with J gene TRBJ2-1; the table assigns TRBD2, which was not confirmed against the DNA. In germline, CDR1 is DFQATT, CDR2 SNEGSKA (reference sequence). Counting both end residues, the CDR3 totals 14 amino acids. CDR3 amino acids: CSAKRQRLDGEQFL.

CDR3 sequence (DNA): TGTGCCAGCAGTTTAAGTCAGGGGGGTGAGCCCCAGCATTTT. Encoded protein: CASSLSQGGEPQHF. This chain uses TRBV28 with TRBJ1-5; 7 nucleotides match TRBD1. Per the germline V gene, CDR1 is MDHEN and CDR2 is SYDVKM. The CDR3 is 14 amino acids. J lost 8 bases, V lost 2 bases, and 6 bases had no gene match.

By its share, this clonotype is large. The chain has TRBV19 and TRBJ1-2, with D perhaps TRBD1 (5 bases). CDR1 is LNHDA, CDR2 SQIVND, per germline (reference sequence). The CDR3 consists of 13 residues. V lost 4 bases and J lost 14, with 20 bases in between. The CDR3 DNA reads as TGTGCCAGTAGTACCAGAGGAGAACAACGACAGACCTTC. Translated: CASSTRGEQRQTF.

This clonotype rates as medium-sized. The chain is built from TRBV27 and TRBJ2-2, with 11 bases fitting TRBD2. CDR3 length equals 16 residues. The ends lost 6 bases at V and 7 bases at J; junction bases unmatched: 10. In germline, CDR1 is MNHEY, CDR2 SMNVEV (reference sequence). The CDR3 DNA sequence: TGTGCCAGCAGACCATTACTAGCGGGAGTCAGCGGGGAGCTGTTTTTT. Its translation: CASRPLLAGVSGELFF.

This chain links TRBV10-3 with TRBJ1-2, with D possibly matching TRBD1 (5 bases). V lost 4 bases to trimming and J lost 6 bases, with 9 bases between them. This CDR3 spans 12 amino acids. Germline CDR1 and CDR2: ENHRY and SYGVKD. CDR3 nucleotides: TGTGCCATCAGTGTAATAGGGGATGGCTACACCTTC. Its protein is CAISVIGDGYTF.